These T cell receptor beta chains were read from a single sample in a study of PD-L1 blockade in urothelial cancer. Sequencing used immunoSEQ multiplex PCR; TCRdb keeps in-frame clones, though not all of them. Seen here are approximately 79,000 clones, around four fifths observed once, and the top ten hold 6.7%. This material consisted of PBMCs, taken around atezolizumab (anti-PD-L1) treatment. These receptors originate from a man in his forties with urothelial cancer. The CDR3 runs from the conserved cysteine through the conserved F or W. A D gene is named only where the DNA matches it firmly. The size of a clone is reported for some rows only, either as once, few or many, or as a class for expanded clones.

clone_size | j_call | d_call | v_call | cdr3_nt | cdr3_aa
- | TRBJ1-2 | - | TRBV5-4 | TGTGCCAGCAGCTTTTTCGGGACCGGGGGTATTTTGGGCTACACCTTC | CASSFFGTGGILGYTF
- | TRBJ1-1 | TRBD1 | TRBV5-6 | TGTGCCAGCAGCTCTGGGACAGTCATGAACACTGAAGCTTTCTTT | CASSSGTVMNTEAFF
- | TRBJ2-4 | TRBD2 | TRBV4-1 | TGCGCCAGCAGCCCACCCGGGGGGGCCAAAAACATTCAGTACTTC | CASSPPGGAKNIQYF
- | TRBJ2-7 | TRBD1 | TRBV5-1 | TGCGCCAGCAGCCGGGACAGGCGCTCCGAGTGGTACTTC | CASSRDRRSEWYF
- | TRBJ1-1 | - | TRBV7-9 | TGTGCCAGCAGCCCGAGATCCGAAGCTTTCTTT | CASSPRSEAFF
- | TRBJ2-7 | - | TRBV27 | TGTGCCAGCAGTTTCGACAGGAACTCCTACGAGCAGTACTTC | CASSFDRNSYEQYF
- | TRBJ2-3 | TRBD2 | TRBV5-1 | TGCGCCAGCAGCACCGGACTAGCGGGAGGGCCTCAGCTACGCACAGATACGCAGTATTTT | CASSTGLAGGPQLRTDTQYF
once | TRBJ2-1 | TRBD2 | TRBV7-6 | TGTGCCAGCAGCCTACAGACTAGCGGGAGCTCCTACAATGAGCAGTTCTTC | CASSLQTSGSSYNEQFF
- | TRBJ1-1 | - | TRBV7-9 | TGTGCCAGCAGCTTCGAGCGAGCTGGGGCTTTCTTT | CASSFERAGAFF
few | TRBJ1-3 | - | TRBV30 | TGTGCCTGGAGCCCTAACCCCTCTGGAAACACCATATATTTT | CAWSPNPSGNTIYF
- | TRBJ2-2 | - | TRBV6-6 | TGTGCCAGCAGTTACCCCGTGGTTGTAGACACCGGGGAGCTGTTTTTT | CASSYPVVVDTGELFF
- | TRBJ1-2 | TRBD1 | TRBV19 | TGTGCCAGTAGTATCGACAGGGGGCAGGTTGGCTACACCTTC | CASSIDRGQVGYTF
- | TRBJ1-1 | - | TRBV11-1 | TGTGCCAGCAGAGGTCAGGGGCTCACTGAAGCTTTCTTT | CASRGQGLTEAFF
- | TRBJ1-3 | - | TRBV29-1 | TGCAGCGTTGAGCAGGGGTCTGGCTCTGGAAACACCATATATTTT | CSVEQGSGSGNTIYF
- | TRBJ2-7 | - | TRBV7-3 | TGTGCCAGCAGCTTACGCGGCAACTCCTACGAGCAGTACTTC | CASSLRGNSYEQYF
- | TRBJ2-1 | - | TRBV7-6 | TGTGCCAGCAGCTTAGCTTCGGGTCTCAATGAGCAGTTCTTC | CASSLASGLNEQFF
- | TRBJ2-7 | - | TRBV10-1 | TGCGCCAGCAGTTACTATCCCTCAGCCCGGCCAAGAGGGTTCTACGAGCAGTACTTC | CASSYYPSARPRGFYEQYF